This TCR beta chain emerged from a study of identical twins. Overall study findings and caveats: A partial confounding effect on zero-insertion analyses could come from invariant MAIT and iNKT cells. Out-of-frame beta sequences exhibited a weaker degree of excess twin sharing.

From the 5' RACE reads, TCRdb called clonotypes with MiXCR, one entry per CDR3 protein. The sample yields some 760,000 distinct CDR3 sequences, 18% seen once. The V and J ends lost 2 bases and 3 bases respectively, with 17 bases between them. In germline, CDR1 is DFQATT, CDR2 SNEGSKA (reference sequence). This CDR3 spans 16 amino acids. Concerning this clonotype: Its specificity is unknown.

Separately, the same data were catalogued under a study of T cells expressing NK-cell markers. That report adds: In the group of eight sequenced donors, seven were HCMV-seropositive and one was seronegative.

Material: PBMCs. The chain joins TRBV20-1 to TRBJ2-4, with a tentative D call TRBD2 (5 bases). This TCR came from a woman aged 18-29 years in good health. CDR3 nucleotides: TGCAGTGCTAGAAATCCGACGGGAAGCCGCAAAAACATTCAGTACTTC. Translated, it gives CSARNPTGSRKNIQYF.